This record looks at one T cell receptor beta chain sequence and its context. What it recognizes is unknown. This sample is drawn from a study of T cell responses to AZD1222 COVID-19 vaccine. General observations from the study: Close to half of spike-specific TCRs reportedly recognize unmutated variant regions. Donors, mostly white British, included more females; clonal diversity was possibly underestimated.

The V and J ends lost 0 bases and 4 bases respectively, with 7 bases between them. CDR3 length: 13 residues. The germline gives CDR1 MNHNY, CDR2 SVGAGI (reference sequence). The table came from immunoSEQ multiplex PCR; TCRdb's copy has only in-frame clones and leaves some out. The sample records 110,000 to 150,000 clones, around 89% being singletons. Specimen: peripheral blood, collected on day 0 of AZD1222 vaccination. The sequence came from an adult in good health. This rearrangement joins TRBV6-6 to TRBJ2-7; D ambiguous. CDR3 nucleotides: TGTGCCAGCAGTTACTCTCCAGTGTACGAGCAGTACTTC. Protein: CASSYSPVYEQYF.